This T cell receptor (beta chain) was captured in a study of regulatory T cells in long-lasting Graves disease. Study results and limitations: Between persistent patients, about 2,700 public clonotypes were shared, exceeding the roughly 1,000 shared between new patients. Persistent disease samples used TRBV28, TRBJ1-2 and TRBJ2-5 preferentially.

Investigators prepared the TCR beta libraries by applying iRepertoire HTBI primers and Arm-PCR of CDR3 regions. TCRdb re-called the multiplex PCR reads through MiXCR, storing one row per CDR3 protein. The table lists approximately 500,000 distinct CDR3 sequences, 20% to 25% of them singletons, with less than 9% in the top ten. Time point of the sample: persistent/refractory GD, antithyroid drugs over 5 years with positive TRAb. The TCR library was made from RNA that had been extracted from PBMCs in TRIzol. Graves' disease diagnosis was established per American Thyroid Association guidelines. Xi'an, China, was home to the endocrinology department that provided patients. For this clonotype: Its antigen is currently unknown.

The germline V gene encodes CDR1 LGHNA and CDR2 YNFKEQ. The germline V and J ends were trimmed by 0 bases and 3 bases, with 8 bases remaining between them. The CDR3 is 14 amino acids. The chain couples TRBV4-2 to TRBJ2-5; D is ambiguous. The source material was peripheral blood mononuclear cells (PBMCs), sampled when the disease was refractory, from a patient treated with antithyroid drugs. This receptor was identified in a female donor with Graves disease. The CDR3 is CASSQDNSEETQYF. Written as DNA, the CDR3 is TGTGCCAGCAGCCAAGATAACTCTGAAGAGACCCAGTACTTC.